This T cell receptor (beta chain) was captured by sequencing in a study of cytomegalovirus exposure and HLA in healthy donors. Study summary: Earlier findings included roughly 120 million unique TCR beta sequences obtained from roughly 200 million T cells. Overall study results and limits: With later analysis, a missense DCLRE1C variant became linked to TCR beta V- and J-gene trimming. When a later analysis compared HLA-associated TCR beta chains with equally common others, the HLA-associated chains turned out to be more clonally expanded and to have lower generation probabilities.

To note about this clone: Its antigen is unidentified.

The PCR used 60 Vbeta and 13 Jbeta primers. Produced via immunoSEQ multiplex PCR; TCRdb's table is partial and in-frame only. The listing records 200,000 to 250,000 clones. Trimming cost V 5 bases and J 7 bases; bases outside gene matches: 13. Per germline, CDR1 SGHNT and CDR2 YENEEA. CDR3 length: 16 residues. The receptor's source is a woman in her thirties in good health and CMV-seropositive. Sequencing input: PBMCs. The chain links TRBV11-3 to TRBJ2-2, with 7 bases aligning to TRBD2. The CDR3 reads CASSPRSGAASGELFF. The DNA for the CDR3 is TGTGCCAGCAGCCCAAGGAGCGGGGCGGCGAGCGGGGAGCTGTTTTTT.